This T cell receptor (beta chain) was found in a study of identical twins. About this clonotype itself: Its antigen is as yet unknown.

MiXCR was run by TCRdb on the 5' RACE reads, yielding one entry per CDR3 protein. The sample carries 1.5 million to 2 million distinct CDR3 sequences, about 32% recorded once. All of the donors were Caucasians in good health. Findings of the study overall: Within cord blood, abundant beta clonotypes carried fewer insertions, but memory repertoires showed no such trend. Rather than following the same donors, the conclusions depended on cross-sectional statistical analysis. Twin pairs' shared out-of-frame alpha sequences were enriched in low generation probability.

V lost 4 bases and J lost 0, with 13 bases in between. The CDR3 is made up of 15 amino acids. Germline loops: CDR1 SGDLS, CDR2 YYNGEE. The source of this sequence is a newborn girl in good health. The sample taken for sequencing was cord blood. The rearrangement joins TRBV9 to TRBJ1-1, with unresolved D. Here the CDR3 DNA reads TGTGCCAGCAGCCCACGACGGAGATTGAACACTGAAGCTTTCTTT. As protein: CASSPRRRLNTEAFF. The entire variable domain, with the rest obtained from reference TRBV9 and TRBJ1-1, is as follows: DSGVTQTPKHLITATGQRVTLRCSPRSGDLSVYWYQQSLDQGLQFLIQYYNGEERAKGNILERFSAQQFPDLHSELNLSSLELGDSALYFCASSPRRRLNTEAFFGQGTRLTVV.